This T cell receptor beta chain was retrieved from a study of blood T cell repertoires in COVID-19. The overall study: The cDNA or gDNA used as material had been derived from T cells, B-cell-depleted T cells, or PBMCs.

Repertoires were generated with immunoSEQ multiplex PCR, while TCRdb's copy carries only in-frame clones and drops some. Of approximately 200,000 clones detected, roughly 80% appear once; the ten largest clones hold roughly 7.4%. V was cut by 1 base and J by 6 bases, with 10 bases left in between. CDR3 length: 13 residues. CDR1 LGHDT and CDR2 YNNKEL come from the germline V gene (reference sequence). The TCR originated in a woman aged 45-60 years with acute or convalescent COVID-19. The chain has TRBV3-1 (or the pseudogene TRBV3-2) and TRBJ2-7, with no clear D. The sample taken for sequencing was peripheral blood. CDR3 DNA: TGTGCCAGCAGCCAAGCCAGATCCCCCGAGCAGTACTTC. It specifies CASSQARSPEQYF.